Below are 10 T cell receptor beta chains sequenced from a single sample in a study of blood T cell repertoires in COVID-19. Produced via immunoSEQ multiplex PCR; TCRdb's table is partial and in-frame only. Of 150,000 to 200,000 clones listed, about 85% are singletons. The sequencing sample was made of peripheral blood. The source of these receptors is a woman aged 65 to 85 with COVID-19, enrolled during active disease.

The CDR3 here is CASTRQGGNSPLHF. The CDR3 region has the DNA TGTGCCAGCACTCGCCAGGGGGGTAATTCACCCCTCCACTTT. This chain joins TRBV6-6 and TRBJ1-6; TRBD1 matches at 7 bases. The germline V gene encodes CDR1 MNHNY and CDR2 SVGAGI (reference sequence). The V and J ends lost 7 bases and 6 bases, in that order; junction bases with no gene match: 6. The CDR3 totals 14 residues.

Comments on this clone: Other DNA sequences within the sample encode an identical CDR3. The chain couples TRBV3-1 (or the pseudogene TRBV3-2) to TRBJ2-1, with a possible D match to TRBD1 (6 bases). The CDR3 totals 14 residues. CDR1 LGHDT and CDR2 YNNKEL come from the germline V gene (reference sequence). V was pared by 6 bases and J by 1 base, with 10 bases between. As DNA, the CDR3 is TGTGCCAGCAGTCTACAGGGATCCTACAATGAGCAGTTCTTC. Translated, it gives CASSLQGSYNEQFF.

CDR3 sequence: CSVKRGDEKLFF. The CDR3 DNA is TGCAGCGTTAAAAGGGGTGATGAAAAACTGTTTTTT. The chain recombines TRBV29-1 with TRBJ1-4; the D gene is possibly TRBD1 (5 bases). CDR3 length: 12 amino acids. V was cut by 5 bases and J by 6 bases, with 10 bases left in between. The germline V gene encodes CDR1 SQVTM and CDR2 ANQGSEA.

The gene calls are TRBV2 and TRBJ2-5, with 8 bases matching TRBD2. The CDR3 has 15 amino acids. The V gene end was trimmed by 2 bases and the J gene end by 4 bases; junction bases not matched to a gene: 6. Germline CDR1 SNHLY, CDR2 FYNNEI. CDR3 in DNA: TGTGCCAGCAGTGAAAACAGCGGGGGAGCAGAGACCCAGTACTTC. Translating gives CASSENSGGAETQYF.

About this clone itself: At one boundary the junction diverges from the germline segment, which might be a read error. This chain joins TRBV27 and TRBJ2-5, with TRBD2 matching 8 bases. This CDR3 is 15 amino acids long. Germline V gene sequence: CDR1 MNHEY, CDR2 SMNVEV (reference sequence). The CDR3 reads CASGLAGTRILAQYF. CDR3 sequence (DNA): TGTGCCAGCGGTTTAGCGGGAACAAGGATACTGGCCCAGTACTTC.

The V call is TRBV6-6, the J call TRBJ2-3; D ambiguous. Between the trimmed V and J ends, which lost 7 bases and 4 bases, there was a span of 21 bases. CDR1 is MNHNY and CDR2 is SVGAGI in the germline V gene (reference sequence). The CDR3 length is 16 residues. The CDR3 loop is CASTPYQAYKADTQYF. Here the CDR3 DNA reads TGTGCCAGCACCCCCTACCAGGCCTACAAGGCAGATACGCAGTATTTT.

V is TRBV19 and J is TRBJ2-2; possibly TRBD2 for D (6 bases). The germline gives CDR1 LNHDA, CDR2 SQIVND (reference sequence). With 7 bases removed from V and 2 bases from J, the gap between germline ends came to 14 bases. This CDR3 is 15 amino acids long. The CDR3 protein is CASKEGTPNTGELFF. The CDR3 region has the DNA TGTGCCAGTAAGGAGGGGACTCCAAACACCGGGGAGCTGTTTTTT.

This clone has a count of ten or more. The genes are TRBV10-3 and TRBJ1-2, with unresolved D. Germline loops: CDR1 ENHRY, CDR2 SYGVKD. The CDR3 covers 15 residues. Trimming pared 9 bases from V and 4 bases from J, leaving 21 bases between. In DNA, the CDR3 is TGTGCCATAAGGCGGCCCCTCCCAAGTGGCTATGGCTACACCTTC. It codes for CAIRRPLPSGYGYTF.

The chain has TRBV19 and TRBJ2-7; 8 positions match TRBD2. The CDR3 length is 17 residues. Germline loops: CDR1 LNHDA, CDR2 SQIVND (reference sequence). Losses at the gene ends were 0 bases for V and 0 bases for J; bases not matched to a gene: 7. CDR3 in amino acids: CASSIDLTSGSSYEQYF. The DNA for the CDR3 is TGTGCCAGTAGTATAGATCTGACGAGCGGGAGCTCCTACGAGCAGTACTTC.

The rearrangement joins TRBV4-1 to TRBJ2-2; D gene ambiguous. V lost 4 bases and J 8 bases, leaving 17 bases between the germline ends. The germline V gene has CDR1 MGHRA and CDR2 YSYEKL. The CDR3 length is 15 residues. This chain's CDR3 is CASSLYSRSSGELFF. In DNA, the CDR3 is TGCGCCAGCAGCCTCTACTCGCGGTCTTCGGGGGAGCTGTTTTTT.